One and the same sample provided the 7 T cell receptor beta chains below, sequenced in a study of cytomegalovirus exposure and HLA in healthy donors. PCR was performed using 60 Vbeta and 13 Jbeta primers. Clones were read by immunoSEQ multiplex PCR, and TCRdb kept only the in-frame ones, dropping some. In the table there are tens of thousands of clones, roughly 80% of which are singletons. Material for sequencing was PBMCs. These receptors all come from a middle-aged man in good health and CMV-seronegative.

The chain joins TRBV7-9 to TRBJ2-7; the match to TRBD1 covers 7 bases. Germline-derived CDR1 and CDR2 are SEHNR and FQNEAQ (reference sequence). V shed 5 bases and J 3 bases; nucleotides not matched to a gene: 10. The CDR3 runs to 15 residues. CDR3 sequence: CASSAPPGTDYEQYF. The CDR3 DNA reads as TGTGCCAGCAGCGCACCCCCCGGGACAGACTACGAGCAGTACTTC.

The CDR3 reads CASSLGVLAQGNTEAFF. For the CDR3, the DNA is TGCGCCAGCAGCTTGGGTGTCCTGGCCCAGGGGAACACTGAAGCTTTCTTT. The chain links TRBV5-1 to TRBJ1-1, with a tentative D call TRBD1 (5 bases). The CDR3 covers 17 residues. Trimming cost V 0 bases and J 1 base, with 16 bases left between them. CDR1 and CDR2 from the germline V gene are SGHRS and YFSETQ. The entire variable domain, with the rest obtained from reference TRBV5-1 and TRBJ1-1, is as follows: KAGVTQTPRYLIKTRGQQVTLSCSPISGHRSVSWYQQTPGQGLQFLFEYFSETQRNKGNFPGRFSGRQFSNSRSEMNVSTLELGDSALYLCASSLGVLAQGNTEAFFGQGTRLTVV.

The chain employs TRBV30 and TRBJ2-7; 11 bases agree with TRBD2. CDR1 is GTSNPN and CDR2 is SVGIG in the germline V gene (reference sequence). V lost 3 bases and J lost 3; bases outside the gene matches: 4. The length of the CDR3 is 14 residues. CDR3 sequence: CAWSLGLAGYEQYF. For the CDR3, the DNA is TGTGCCTGGAGCCTCGGACTAGCGGGCTACGAGCAGTACTTC.

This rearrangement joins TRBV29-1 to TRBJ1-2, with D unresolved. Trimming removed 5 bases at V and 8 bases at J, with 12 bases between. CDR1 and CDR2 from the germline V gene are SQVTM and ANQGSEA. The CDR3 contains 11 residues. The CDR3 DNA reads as TGCAGCGTTTGGGGAGTAGGGGGCTACACCTTC. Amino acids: CSVWGVGGYTF.

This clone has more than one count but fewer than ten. In nucleotides, the CDR3 is TGTGCCAGCAGGCCCGCGGGGCCTAACTACGAGCAGTACTTC. The encoded protein is CASRPAGPNYEQYF. The chain joins TRBV11-2 to TRBJ2-7; TRBD2 might be the D (6 bases). The CDR3 is 14 residues long. CDR1 is SGHAT and CDR2 is FQNNGV in the germline V gene. V lost 6 bases and J 3 bases, leaving 15 bases between the germline ends.

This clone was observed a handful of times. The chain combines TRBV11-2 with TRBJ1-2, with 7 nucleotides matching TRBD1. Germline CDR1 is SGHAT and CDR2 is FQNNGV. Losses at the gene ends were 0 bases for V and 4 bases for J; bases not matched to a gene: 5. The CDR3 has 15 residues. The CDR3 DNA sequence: TGTGCCAGCAGCTTAGAAGTAGGGGGCGGCTATGGCTACACCTTC. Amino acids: CASSLEVGGGYGYTF.

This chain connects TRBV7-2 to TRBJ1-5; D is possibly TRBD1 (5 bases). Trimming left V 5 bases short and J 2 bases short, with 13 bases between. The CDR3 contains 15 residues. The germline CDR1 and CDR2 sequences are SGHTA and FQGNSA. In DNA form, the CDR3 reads TGTGCCAGCAGCCCGCAGGGATTTGGCAATCAGCCCCAGCATTTT. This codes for CASSPQGFGNQPQHF. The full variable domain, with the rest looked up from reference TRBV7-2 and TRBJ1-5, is GAGVSQSPSNKVTEKGKDVELRCDPISGHTALYWYRQSLGQGLEFLIYFQGNSAPDKSGLPSDRFSAERTGGSVSTLTIQRTQQEDSAVYLCASSPQGFGNQPQHFGDGTRLSIL.